This T cell receptor beta chain appears in the sequencing data of a study of blood T cell repertoires in COVID-19. Whole-study context: Acute and convalescent COVID-19 specimens originated in the United States, Italy and Spain. Sample material is recorded as cDNA or gDNA derived from T cells, B-cell-depleted T cells, or PBMCs.

As for this clone: Other DNA sequences in the same sample also yield this CDR3.

The CDR3 totals 13 residues. Germline CDR1 is SGHRS and CDR2 is YFSETQ. The germline V and J ends were trimmed by 0 bases and 5 bases, with 8 bases remaining between them. Methods used by the authors: Reference gene primer amplification gave nucleated cell count estimates. Clones were sequenced by immunoSEQ multiplex PCR, and TCRdb holds only the in-frame ones, with some missing. For V, J and clone size, that table is used; D and trimming come from the DNA. The repertoire consists of 150,000 to 200,000 clones, with roughly 81% occurring once and the leading ten covering 7.7%. The V gene is TRBV5-1, the J gene TRBJ2-5; D call uncertain. The sequence was obtained from a man in his forties who had recovered from COVID-19. Sequenced material: peripheral blood. The CDR3 region is CASSLGSRETQYF. The CDR3 DNA is TGCGCCAGCAGCTTGGGGAGTCGGGAGACCCAGTACTTC.